The source of this TCR beta chain is a study of blood T cell repertoires in COVID-19. Across the whole study: From T cells, B-cell-depleted T cells, or PBMCs came the material, which was cDNA or gDNA.

V lost 6 bases and J 5 bases, leaving 16 bases between the germline ends. The length of the CDR3 is 13 residues. CDR1 is SQVTM, CDR2 ANQGSEA, per germline. Source study methods: Amplification from reference gene primers served as the basis for estimated nucleated cell counts. This table comes from immunoSEQ multiplex PCR, and its TCRdb copy is limited to in-frame clones, with some not included. Clone size and V and J calls were adopted from that table, with D and trimming inferred from the DNA. The sample has tens of thousands of clones, roughly 88% seen once. The sample was peripheral blood. This rearrangement joins TRBV29-1 to TRBJ2-5, with D possibly being TRBD2 (6 bases). The TCR sequence derives from a human donor in a cohort sampled during active COVID-19. CDR3 nucleotide sequence: TGCAGCGTGGGGGGAGCCCGGAGGGAGACCCAGTACTTC. As protein: CSVGGARRETQYF.